This TCR beta chain was retrieved from a study of shared clonotypes between healthy human individuals. Study-wide findings and caveats: Sequencing depth was expected to influence donor clonotype sharing. It was the few donors that limited the genetic and exposure-history diversity represented.

To note about this clone: Its target is unknown.

Naive CD8 populations comprised CD45RO-negative cells positively selected for CCR7, excluding terminally differentiated effector memory CD45RA+ cells. Germline lookup yields CDR1 MNHEY and CDR2 SMNVEV (reference sequence). The CDR3 extends over 15 amino acids. V gave up 3 bases and J gave up 0 bases, with 11 bases separating them. The material for each subset, its genomic DNA, was split evenly across several immunoSEQ plates. Authors' analysis steps: Filtering differed since immunoSEQ provided only junctions, with no quality scores. TCRdb's table, derived via immunoSEQ multiplex PCR, lists solely in-frame clones and lacks some. Clone size and the V and J calls come from that table; the DNA yielded D and trimming. The sample has 500,000 to 700,000 clones; roughly 96% are singletons.

This TCR was sampled from a woman younger than 45 in good health. The chain recombines TRBV27 with TRBJ1-1; D is unclear. Sequencing was done on a sample of naive CD8+ T cells sorted from blood. This chain's CDR3 is CASSFGQAMNTEAFF. The CDR3 nucleotides read TGTGCCAGCAGTTTCGGTCAGGCCATGAACACTGAAGCTTTCTTT.